The source of this T cell receptor beta chain is a study of neurological immune-mediated disorders. cDNA was made by 5'RACE with 10-nucleotide random UMIs. Every sequencing run returned over 190 million TCR-beta sequences, which were derived from 15-18 subjects. TCRdb passed the 5' RACE reads through MiXCR, listing each CDR3 protein once. The table records 90,000 to 150,000 distinct CDR3 sequences, about 3.2% of them present only once. General study points: Across subjects, expanded clones had no CDR3 amino acid sequences in common, pointing to private repertoires in all groups.

There are many counts of this clonotype. Its antigen is undetermined. Input material: PBMCs. This TCR came from a woman between 25 and 40 years old with multiple sclerosis.

The CDR3, as DNA: TGCAGCGTTGCAGAGAATAGCAATCAGCCCCAGCATTTT. Translated: CSVAENSNQPQHF. The J gene is TRBJ1-5, the V gene TRBV29-1; D is ambiguous. With 4 bases removed from V and 0 bases from J, the gap between germline ends came to 7 bases. Germline CDR1 reads SQVTM; CDR2 reads ANQGSEA. The CDR3 totals 13 residues.